Listed here are 13 T cell receptor beta chains from one sample, sequenced in a study of CD8+ T cells in alopecia areata. The authors extracted RNA and reverse transcribed it into cDNA as the sequencing template. The table came from immunoSEQ multiplex PCR; TCRdb's copy has only in-frame clones and leaves some out. The top ten hold approximately 12% of the sample, which has roughly 170,000 clones, 58% seen once. Treatment specified: oral pan-JAK inhibitor, 5-10 mg twice daily. The sample consisted of CD8+ T cells sorted from blood, taken at week 24, from a patient treated with tofacitinib. These TCRs come from a human donor with alopecia areata.

This clone came up once. The chain employs TRBV7-9 and TRBJ1-1; possible D gene TRBD1, 6 bases. V was clipped by 3 bases and J by 5 bases, with 16 bases between them. CDR3 length: 15 residues. Germline-derived CDR1 and CDR2 are SEHNR and FQNEAQ (reference sequence). CDR3 coding DNA: TGTGCCAGCAGCTTCCGAACAGGGTTGAGGACTGAAGCTTTCTTT. This gives the protein CASSFRTGLRTEAFF. Using reference TRBV7-9 and TRBJ1-1 for the parts outside the CDR3, the full variable domain is DTGVSQNPRHKITKRGQNVTFRCDPISEHNRLYWYRQTLGQGPEFLTYFQNEAQLEKSRLLSDRFSAERPKGSFSTLEIQRTEQGDSAMYLCASSFRTGLRTEAFFGQGTRLTVV.

CDR3 amino acids: CASSHTAGSNQPQHF. CDR3 sequence (DNA): TGCGCCAGCAGCCATACGGCGGGATCCAATCAGCCCCAGCATTTT. The chain combines TRBV4-1 with TRBJ1-5; D gene unclear. CDR1 is MGHRA and CDR2 is YSYEKL in the germline V gene. V shed 3 bases and J shed 3 bases, with 12 bases lying between them. The CDR3 length is 15 residues.

The rearrangement uses TRBV13 and TRBJ1-1; tentative D call: TRBD1 (5 bases). Germline-derived CDR1 and CDR2 are PRHDT and FYEKMQ (reference sequence). V shed 3 bases and J shed 3 bases, with 26 bases lying between them. The CDR3 runs 19 residues. CDR3 residues: CASSFIPPVEGLGDTEAFF. In nucleotides, the CDR3 is TGTGCCAGCAGCTTCATCCCGCCTGTGGAGGGGCTTGGCGACACTGAAGCTTTCTTT.

The chain joins TRBV29-1 to TRBJ1-4; D not resolved. CDR3 length: 13 amino acids. CDR1 SQVTM and CDR2 ANQGSEA come from the germline V gene. Between the trimmed V and J ends, which lost 5 bases and 5 bases, there was a span of 12 bases. CDR3 in amino acids: CSVRARGNEKLFF. CDR3 DNA sequence: TGCAGCGTTCGTGCACGTGGGAATGAAAAACTGTTTTTT.

Written as DNA, the CDR3 is TGTGCCTGGCGGGGGGAACAAGAGACCCAGTACTTC. It translates to CAWRGEQETQYF. The rearrangement links TRBV7-9 to TRBJ2-5; the match to TRBD2 covers 8 bases. The CDR3 runs to 12 residues. The V and J ends lost 11 bases and 2 bases, in that order; junction bases with no gene match: 4. Germline-derived CDR1 and CDR2 are SEHNR and FQNEAQ (reference sequence).

V gene TRBV6-5 combines with J gene TRBJ2-7; 9 positions agree with TRBD1. The germline CDR1 and CDR2 sequences are MNHEY and SVGAGI. After removal of 5 bases from V and 4 bases from J, the junction contained 6 bases not matched to a gene. The CDR3 contains 14 residues. This CDR3 reads CASSKRDRAYEQYF. CDR3 sequence (DNA): TGTGCCAGCAGTAAGAGGGACAGGGCGTACGAGCAGTACTTC.

The rearrangement links TRBV13 to TRBJ1-5, with 8 bases identical to TRBD1. The CDR3 sequence is 18 residues long. Germline V CDR1 and CDR2: PRHDT, FYEKMQ (reference sequence). Trimming removed 2 bases from V and 2 bases from J; junction bases left unmatched: 11. This chain's CDR3 is CASSLSSQGAWGNQPQHF. In DNA, the CDR3 is TGTGCCAGCAGCTTAAGTTCGCAGGGGGCGTGGGGCAATCAGCCCCAGCATTTT.

This clone came up once. The chain recombines TRBV13 with TRBJ2-7, with D perhaps matching TRBD1 (6 bases). Germline V lookup: CDR1 PRHDT, CDR2 FYEKMQ (reference sequence). Trimming removed 4 bases at V and 1 base at J, with 14 bases between. The CDR3 runs 15 residues. The CDR3 loop is CASSSTGTESYEQYF. CDR3 nucleotide sequence: TGTGCCAGCAGCTCAACAGGGACGGAGTCCTACGAGCAGTACTTC.

This rearrangement joins TRBV7-2 to TRBJ1-2; the D gene is possibly TRBD1 (5 bases). Per germline, CDR1 SGHTA and CDR2 FQGNSA. With 5 bases removed from V and 5 bases from J, the gap between germline ends came to 18 bases. The CDR3 runs to 15 residues. This chain's CDR3 is CASSRGTGTEYGYTF. In DNA form, the CDR3 reads TGTGCCAGCAGCCGGGGCACCGGGACGGAGTATGGCTACACCTTC.

The CDR3 region has the DNA TGTGCCTGGAGTGACCAGTATAATTCACCCCTCCACTTT. It translates to CAWSDQYNSPLHF. This chain connects TRBV30 to TRBJ1-6; unclear D gene. Trimming shortened V by 1 base and J by 4 bases, and 5 bases separated the two germline ends. This CDR3 has 13 residues. The germline CDR1 and CDR2 sequences are GTSNPN and SVGIG (reference sequence).

This clone was seen only once. This chain joins TRBV9 and TRBJ1-2; D gene ambiguous. There are 14 residues in the CDR3. Trimming shortened V by 0 bases and J by 2 bases, and 8 bases separated the two germline ends. CDR1 and CDR2 (germline): SGDLS, YYNGEE. This CDR3 reads CASSVVGTNYGYTF. For the CDR3, the DNA is TGTGCCAGCAGCGTAGTTGGCACAAACTATGGCTACACCTTC.

The chain is built from TRBV7-9 and TRBJ2-7; TRBD2 matches 8 bases. The junction had 16 bases not matched to a gene; V was cut back by 5 bases and J by 7 bases. The length of the CDR3 is 16 residues. The germline gives CDR1 SEHNR, CDR2 FQNEAQ (reference sequence). For the CDR3, the DNA is TGTGCCAGCAGCCCTAAGACTAGCGTTGGGTTGGGAGAGCAGTACTTC. It is translated as CASSPKTSVGLGEQYF.

This clone came up a few times. The chain uses TRBV10-2 and TRBJ2-1; 7 bases line up with TRBD2. The CDR3 has 16 residues. Looked up from germline, CDR1 is WSHSY and CDR2 is SAAADI. V trimming: 2 bases; J trimming: 7 bases; junction bases outside the gene matches: 11. The CDR3 protein is CASSELSGGKGNEQFF. The CDR3 nucleotides are TGCGCCAGCAGTGAGCTGTCGGGGGGTAAAGGGAATGAGCAGTTCTTC.